What follows describes a single T cell receptor beta chain. The sample originates from a study of blood T cell repertoires in COVID-19. The table came from immunoSEQ multiplex PCR; TCRdb's copy has only in-frame clones and leaves some out. The sample holds hundreds of thousands of clones, 65% to 90% seen once. Cohort allocation depended upon clinical history that participants reported. The CDR3 totals 15 residues. Germline CDR1 MDHEN, CDR2 SYDVKM. Trimming left V 3 bases short and J 3 bases short, with 11 bases between. The chain employs TRBV28 and TRBJ2-2; maybe TRBD2 (5 bases). This clonotype was obtained from a woman between 35 and 50 years old with acute COVID-19. Sequencing was performed on PBMCs or T cells enriched from blood (not recorded which). CDR3: CASSFAARDTGELFF. Here the CDR3 DNA reads TGTGCCAGCAGTTTTGCTGCGAGGGACACCGGGGAGCTGTTTTTT. Drawing the rest from reference TRBV28 and TRBJ2-2, the complete variable domain is DVKVTQSSRYLVKRTGEKVFLECVQDMDHENMFWYRQDPGLGLRLIYFSYDVKMKEKGDIPEGYSVSREKKERFSLILESASTNQTSMYLCASSFAARDTGELFFGEGSRLTVL.